The clone carrying this T cell receptor (beta chain) was observed at least ten times. The antigen is unknown. Genomic DNA was employed as the template in profiling TCR beta VDJ and CDR3. In TCRdb, the reads were re-called with MiXCR into one record per CDR3 protein. The profile shows 160,000 or so distinct CDR3 sequences, around half of them singletons. Previously, flow cytometry had revealed CD8+CD57+ cell expansion in the patients chosen for sequencing. The enrolled patients all had severe acquired aplastic anemia. V shed 4 bases, J shed 5 bases, and the junction held 12 bases outside the gene matches. Per germline, CDR1 SGHTS and CDR2 YDEGEE. This CDR3 region has 16 residues. This entry comes from a study of CD8+CD57+ T cells in acquired aplastic anemia. General study points: Almost 30 sequences, all CD8+ CDR3, were shared between patients and controls.

The rearrangement uses TRBV5-8 and TRBJ1-1, with 9 bases that match TRBD1. The TCR originated in a human donor with aplastic anemia. The sequencing sample was made of sorted CD4+, CD8+, or CD8+CD57+ T cells (not recorded which) from PBMCs. The CDR3 protein is CASSPYGTGRRTEAFF. The CDR3 DNA is TGTGCCAGCAGCCCGTACGGGACAGGGCGTCGGACTGAAGCTTTCTTT.